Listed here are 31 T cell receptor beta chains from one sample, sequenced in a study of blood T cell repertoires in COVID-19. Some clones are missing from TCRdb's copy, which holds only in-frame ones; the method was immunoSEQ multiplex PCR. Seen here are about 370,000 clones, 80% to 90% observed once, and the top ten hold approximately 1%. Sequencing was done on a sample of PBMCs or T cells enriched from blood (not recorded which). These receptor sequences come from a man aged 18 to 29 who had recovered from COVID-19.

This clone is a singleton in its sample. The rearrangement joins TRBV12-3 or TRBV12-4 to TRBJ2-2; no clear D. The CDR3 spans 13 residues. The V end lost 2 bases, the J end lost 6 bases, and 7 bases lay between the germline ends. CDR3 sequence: CASSLLAAGELFF. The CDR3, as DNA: TGTGCCAGCAGTTTATTAGCAGCCGGGGAGCTGTTTTTT.

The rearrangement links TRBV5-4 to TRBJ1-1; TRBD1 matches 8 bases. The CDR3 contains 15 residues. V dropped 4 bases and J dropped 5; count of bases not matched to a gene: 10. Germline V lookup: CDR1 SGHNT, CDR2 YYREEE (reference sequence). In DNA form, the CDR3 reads TGTGCCAGCAGCCCCGATATGACAGGGGCTACTGAAGCTTTCTTT. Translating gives CASSPDMTGATEAFF.

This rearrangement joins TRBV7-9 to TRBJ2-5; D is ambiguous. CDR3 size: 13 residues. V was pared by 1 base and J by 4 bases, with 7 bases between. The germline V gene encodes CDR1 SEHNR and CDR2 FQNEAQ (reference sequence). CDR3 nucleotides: TGTGCCAGCAGCTTAGATCAGGCAGAGACCCAGTACTTC. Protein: CASSLDQAETQYF.

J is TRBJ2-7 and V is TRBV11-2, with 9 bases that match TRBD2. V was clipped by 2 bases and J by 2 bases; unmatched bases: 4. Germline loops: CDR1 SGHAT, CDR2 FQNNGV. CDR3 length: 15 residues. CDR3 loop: CASSLNAGGAYEQYF. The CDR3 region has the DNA TGTGCCAGCAGCTTAAATGCGGGAGGGGCCTACGAGCAGTACTTC.

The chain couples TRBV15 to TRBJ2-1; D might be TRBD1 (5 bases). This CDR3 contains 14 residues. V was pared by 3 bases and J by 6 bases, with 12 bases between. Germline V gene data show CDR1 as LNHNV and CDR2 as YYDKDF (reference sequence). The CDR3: CATSRWQGGNEQFF. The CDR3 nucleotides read TGTGCCACCAGCAGGTGGCAGGGCGGCAATGAGCAGTTCTTC.

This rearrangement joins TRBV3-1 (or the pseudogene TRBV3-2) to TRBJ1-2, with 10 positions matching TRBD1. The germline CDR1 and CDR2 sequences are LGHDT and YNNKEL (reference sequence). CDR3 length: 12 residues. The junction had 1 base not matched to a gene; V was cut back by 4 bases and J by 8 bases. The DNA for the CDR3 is TGTGCCAGCAGCCGGACAGGGGGAGGCTACACCTTC. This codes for CASSRTGGGYTF.

The CDR3 coding sequence is TGTGCCAGCAGATCTCAGGTGTCTCATGAGCAGTTCTTC. Encoded protein: CASRSQVSHEQFF. The rearrangement joins TRBV7-6 to TRBJ2-1, with unresolved D. The ends were cut back, 6 bases at V and 8 bases at J, with 14 bases in the middle. This CDR3 has 13 amino acids. Germline V lookup: CDR1 SGHVS, CDR2 FNYEAQ.

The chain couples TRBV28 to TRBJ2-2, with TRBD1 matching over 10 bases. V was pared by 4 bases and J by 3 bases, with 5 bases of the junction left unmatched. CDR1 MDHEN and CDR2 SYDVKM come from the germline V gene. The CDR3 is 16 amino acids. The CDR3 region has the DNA TGTGCCAGCAGTTGGACAGGGGGAGGGGACACCGGGGAGCTGTTTTTT. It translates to CASSWTGGGDTGELFF.

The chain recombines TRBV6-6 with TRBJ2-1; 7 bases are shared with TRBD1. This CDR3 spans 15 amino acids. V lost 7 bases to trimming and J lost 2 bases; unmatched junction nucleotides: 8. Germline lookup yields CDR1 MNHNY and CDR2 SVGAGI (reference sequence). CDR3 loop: CASTLQGTAYNEQFF. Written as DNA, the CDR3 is TGTGCCAGCACCTTACAGGGGACCGCCTACAATGAGCAGTTCTTC.

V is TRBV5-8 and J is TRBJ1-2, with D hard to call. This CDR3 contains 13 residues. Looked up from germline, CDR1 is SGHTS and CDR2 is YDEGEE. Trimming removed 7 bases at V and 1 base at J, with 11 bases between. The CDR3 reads CASHSGLNYGYTF. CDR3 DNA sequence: TGTGCCAGCCATTCGGGTCTTAACTATGGCTACACCTTC.

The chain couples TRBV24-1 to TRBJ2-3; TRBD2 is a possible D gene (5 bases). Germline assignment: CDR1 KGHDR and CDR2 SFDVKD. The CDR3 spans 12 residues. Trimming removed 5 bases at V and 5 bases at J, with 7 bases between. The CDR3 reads CATSGEGDTQYF. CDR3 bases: TGTGCCACCAGTGGAGAGGGAGATACGCAGTATTTT.

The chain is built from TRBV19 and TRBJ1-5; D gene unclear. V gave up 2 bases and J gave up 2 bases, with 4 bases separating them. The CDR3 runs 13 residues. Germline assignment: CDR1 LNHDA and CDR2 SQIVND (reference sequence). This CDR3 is CASSISGNQPQHF. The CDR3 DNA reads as TGTGCCAGTAGTATATCCGGCAATCAGCCCCAGCATTTT.

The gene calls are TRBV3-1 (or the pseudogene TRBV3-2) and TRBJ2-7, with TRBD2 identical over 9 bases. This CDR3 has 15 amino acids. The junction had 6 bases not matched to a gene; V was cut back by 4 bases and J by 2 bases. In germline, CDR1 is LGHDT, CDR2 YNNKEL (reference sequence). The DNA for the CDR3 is TGTGCCAGCAGCCCGTCTGGCGGGGGGGCCTACGAGCAGTACTTC. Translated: CASSPSGGGAYEQYF.

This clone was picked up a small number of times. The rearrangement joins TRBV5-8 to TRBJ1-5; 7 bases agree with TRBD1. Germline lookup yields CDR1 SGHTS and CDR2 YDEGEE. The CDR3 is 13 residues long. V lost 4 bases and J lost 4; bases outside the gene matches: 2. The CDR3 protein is CASSPTGNQPQHF. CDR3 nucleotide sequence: TGTGCCAGCAGCCCGACAGGGAATCAGCCCCAGCATTTT.

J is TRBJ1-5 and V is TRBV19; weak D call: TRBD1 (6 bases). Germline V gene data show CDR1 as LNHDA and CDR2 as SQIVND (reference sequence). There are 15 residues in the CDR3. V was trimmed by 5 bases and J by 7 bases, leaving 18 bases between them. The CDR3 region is CASSSTQGMGQPQHF. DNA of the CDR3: TGTGCCAGTAGTTCCACTCAGGGGATGGGGCAGCCCCAGCATTTT.

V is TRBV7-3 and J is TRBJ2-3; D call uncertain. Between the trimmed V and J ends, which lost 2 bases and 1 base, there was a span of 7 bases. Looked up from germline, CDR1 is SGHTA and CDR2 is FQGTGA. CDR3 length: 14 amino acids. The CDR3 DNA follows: TGTGCCAGCAGCTTATTTTCTGGCACAGATACGCAGTATTTT. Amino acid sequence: CASSLFSGTDTQYF.

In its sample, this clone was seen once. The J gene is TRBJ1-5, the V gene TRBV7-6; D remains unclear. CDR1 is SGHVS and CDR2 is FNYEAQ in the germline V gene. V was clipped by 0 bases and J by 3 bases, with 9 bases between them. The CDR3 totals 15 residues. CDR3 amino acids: CASSLAGLNNQPQHF. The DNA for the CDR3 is TGTGCCAGCAGCTTAGCTGGGCTGAACAATCAGCCCCAGCATTTT.

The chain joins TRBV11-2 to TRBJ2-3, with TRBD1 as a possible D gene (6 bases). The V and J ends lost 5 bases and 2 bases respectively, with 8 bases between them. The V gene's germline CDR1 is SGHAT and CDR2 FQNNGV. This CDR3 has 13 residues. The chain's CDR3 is CASSRDTTDTQYF. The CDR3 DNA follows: TGTGCCAGCAGCCGGGACACCACAGATACGCAGTATTTT.

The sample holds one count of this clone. The CDR3 loop reads CASSYSGWRGETQYF. CDR3 in DNA: TGTGCCAGCAGTTACTCTGGGTGGAGGGGAGAGACCCAGTACTTC. The J gene is TRBJ2-5, the V gene TRBV6-5, with D possibly being TRBD2 (6 bases). The CDR3 consists of 15 residues. With 0 bases removed from V and 4 bases from J, the gap between germline ends came to 12 bases. CDR1 is MNHEY, CDR2 SVGAGI, per germline.

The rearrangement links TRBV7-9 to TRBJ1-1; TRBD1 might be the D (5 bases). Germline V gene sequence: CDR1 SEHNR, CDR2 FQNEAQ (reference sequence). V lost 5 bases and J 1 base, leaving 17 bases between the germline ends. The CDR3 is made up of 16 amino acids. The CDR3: CASSGDRERGNTEAFF. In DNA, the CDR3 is TGTGCCAGCAGCGGCGACCGGGAGAGGGGGAACACTGAAGCTTTCTTT.

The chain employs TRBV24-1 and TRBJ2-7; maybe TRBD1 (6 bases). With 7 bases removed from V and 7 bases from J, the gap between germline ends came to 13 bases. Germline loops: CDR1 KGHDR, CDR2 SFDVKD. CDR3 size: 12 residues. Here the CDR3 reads CATSLSGVEQYF. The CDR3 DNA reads TGTGCCACCAGCCTTTCAGGGGTTGAGCAGTACTTC.

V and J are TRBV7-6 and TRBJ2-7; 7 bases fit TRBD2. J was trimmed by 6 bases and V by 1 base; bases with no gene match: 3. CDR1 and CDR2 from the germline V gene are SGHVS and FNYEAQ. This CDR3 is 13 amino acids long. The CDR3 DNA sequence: TGTGCCAGCAGCTTAGAGCGGACTAGCGAGCAGTACTTC. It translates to CASSLERTSEQYF.

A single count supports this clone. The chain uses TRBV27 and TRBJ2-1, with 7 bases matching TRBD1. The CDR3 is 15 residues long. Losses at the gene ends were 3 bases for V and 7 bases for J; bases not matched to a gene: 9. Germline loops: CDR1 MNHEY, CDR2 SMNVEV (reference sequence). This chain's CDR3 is CASSFGSGGRNEQFF. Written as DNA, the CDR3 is TGTGCCAGCAGTTTCGGGTCAGGGGGTAGGAATGAGCAGTTCTTC.

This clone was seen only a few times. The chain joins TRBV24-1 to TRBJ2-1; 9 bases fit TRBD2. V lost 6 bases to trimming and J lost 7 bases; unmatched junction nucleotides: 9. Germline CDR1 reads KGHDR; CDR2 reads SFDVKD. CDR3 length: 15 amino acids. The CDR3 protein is CATSLAGGPGNEQFF. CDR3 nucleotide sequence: TGTGCCACCAGTCTGGCGGGAGGGCCGGGTAATGAGCAGTTCTTC.

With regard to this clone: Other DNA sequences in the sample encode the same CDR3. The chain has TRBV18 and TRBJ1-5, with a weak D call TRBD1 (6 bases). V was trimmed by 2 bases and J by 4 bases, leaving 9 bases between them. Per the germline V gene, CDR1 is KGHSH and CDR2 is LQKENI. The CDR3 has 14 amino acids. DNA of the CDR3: TGTGCCAGCTCACCAGGGGGCGCAAATCAGCCCCAGCATTTT. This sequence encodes CASSPGGANQPQHF.

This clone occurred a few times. The CDR3 spells CASSSPTSGGYNEQFF. The CDR3, as DNA: TGTGCCAGCAGCTCCCCTACTAGCGGGGGGTACAATGAGCAGTTCTTC. V gene TRBV7-3 combines with J gene TRBJ2-1; 12 bases are shared with TRBD2. The CDR3 runs to 16 residues. After removal of 4 bases from V and 4 bases from J, the junction contained 5 bases not matched to a gene. The V gene's germline CDR1 is SGHTA and CDR2 FQGTGA.

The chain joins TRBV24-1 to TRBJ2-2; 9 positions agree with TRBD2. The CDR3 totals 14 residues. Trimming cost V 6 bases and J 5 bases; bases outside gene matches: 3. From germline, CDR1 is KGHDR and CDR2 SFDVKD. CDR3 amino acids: CATSRTSGTGELFF. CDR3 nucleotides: TGTGCCACCAGTAGAACTAGCGGGACCGGGGAGCTGTTTTTT.

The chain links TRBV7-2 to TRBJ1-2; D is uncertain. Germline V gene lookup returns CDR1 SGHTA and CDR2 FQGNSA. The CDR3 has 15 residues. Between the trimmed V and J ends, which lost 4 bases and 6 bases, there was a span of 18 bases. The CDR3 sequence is CASSSRTVGINGYTF. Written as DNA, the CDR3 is TGTGCCAGCAGCTCCAGGACCGTCGGGATTAATGGCTACACCTTC.

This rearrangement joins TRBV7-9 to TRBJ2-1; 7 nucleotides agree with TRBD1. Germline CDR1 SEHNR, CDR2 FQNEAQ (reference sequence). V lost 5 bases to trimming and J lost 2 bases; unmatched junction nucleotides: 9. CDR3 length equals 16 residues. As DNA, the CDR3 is TGTGCCAGCAGCACTAGGGGACAGAGAACCTACAATGAGCAGTTCTTC. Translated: CASSTRGQRTYNEQFF.

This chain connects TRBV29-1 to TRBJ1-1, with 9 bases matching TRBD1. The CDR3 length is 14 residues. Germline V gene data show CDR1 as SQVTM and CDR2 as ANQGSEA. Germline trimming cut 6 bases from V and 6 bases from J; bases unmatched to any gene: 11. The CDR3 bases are TGCAGCGTGGTCACGGGACAGGGCATTTCTGAAGCTTTCTTT. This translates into CSVVTGQGISEAFF.

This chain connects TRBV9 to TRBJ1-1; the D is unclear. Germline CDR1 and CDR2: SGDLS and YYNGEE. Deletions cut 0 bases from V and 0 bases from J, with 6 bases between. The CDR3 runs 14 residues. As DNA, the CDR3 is TGTGCCAGCAGCGTAGGAGGGATGAACACTGAAGCTTTCTTT. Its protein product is CASSVGGMNTEAFF.